This T cell receptor (beta chain) stems from a study of blood T cell repertoires in COVID-19. The wider study: Researchers got acute and convalescent COVID-19 samples from the United States, Italy and Spain. From T cells, B-cell-depleted T cells, or PBMCs came the material, which was cDNA or gDNA.

Libraries were prepared by immunoSEQ multiplex PCR; TCRdb keeps only in-frame clonotypes and omits some of them. The sample records about 66,000 clones, nearly 90% being singletons. Trimming left V 3 bases short and J 4 bases short, with 6 bases between. The germline CDR1 and CDR2 sequences are SGHTA and FQGTGA. The CDR3 has 13 amino acids. J is TRBJ2-2 and V is TRBV7-3; D gene unclear. The specimen sequenced was peripheral blood. The receptor comes from a man between 65 and 85 years old with acute or convalescent COVID-19. CDR3 region: CASSFGVTGELFF. In DNA form, the CDR3 reads TGTGCCAGCAGCTTCGGTGTCACCGGGGAGCTGTTTTTT.